The rows below give T cell receptor beta chains drawn from one sample of a study of blood T cell repertoires in COVID-19. The protocol was immunoSEQ multiplex PCR, while the TCRdb copy is restricted to in-frame clones and leaves out a portion. The table lists approximately 210,000 clones, around four fifths of them singletons. Material for sequencing was peripheral blood. Receptor source: an older woman with active or convalescent COVID-19. Each CDR3 is given without its conserved first and last residue.

j_call v_call cdr3_aa
TRBJ2-2 TRBV9 ASSVVRGVMAGELF
TRBJ2-5 TRBV5-1 ASSLSGLAGAQETQY
TRBJ2-5 TRBV7-9 ASSPYRGQTQY
TRBJ1-1 TRBV28 ASKRTGRRDTEAF
TRBJ1-6 TRBV12-3/TRBV12-4 ASSDSNNSPLH
TRBJ2-5 TRBV5-1 ASKGEETQY
TRBJ2-5 TRBV5-4 ASSFTGYQETQY
TRBJ1-1 TRBV11-2 ASSLVQGAGTEAF
TRBJ2-5 TRBV6-2/TRBV6-3 ASSWRGGQETQY
TRBJ2-7 TRBV2 ASSSLLTSYEQY
TRBJ1-1 TRBV29-1 SVEKGAGTEAF
TRBJ1-3 TRBV15 ATSSRSSGNTIY
TRBJ1-2 TRBV30 AWSGPSGGGYT
TRBJ2-2 TRBV19 ASSDGTANTGELF
TRBJ1-2 TRBV19 ASRGTGFTDGYT
TRBJ2-1 TRBV5-6 ASSLGGTSYNEQF
TRBJ2-7 TRBV6-5 ATLQTGGERQY
TRBJ1-2 TRBV30 AWTQGPISYGYT
TRBJ1-4 TRBV7-6 ASSSGGVRTNEKLF
TRBJ1-2 TRBV7-9 ASSLASGGAYGYT
TRBJ2-7 TRBV18 ASSDKTSGSYEQY
TRBJ2-3 TRBV18 ASSQRLAGVTDTQY
TRBJ2-7 TRBV6-5 ASRMAGADDEQY
TRBJ1-5 TRBV19 ASIDRQGDQPQH
TRBJ1-2 TRBV9 ASSVGGRDRDLYGYT
TRBJ2-2 TRBV6-5 ASSYSTSAGELF
TRBJ2-3 TRBV5-4 ASSPGTSGTDTQY
TRBJ1-4 TRBV18 ASSRDSEKLF
TRBJ1-2 TRBV7-9 ASSPLRGTGGAGYT
TRBJ2-1 TRBV7-2 ASSYYRENEQF
TRBJ2-1 TRBV29-1 SGGLAGNYNEQF
TRBJ1-1 TRBV9 ASSAPKGRGLNTEAF
TRBJ1-3 TRBV25-1 ASRDGQASGNTIY
TRBJ1-1 TRBV5-5 ASSPLTGNTEAF
TRBJ2-7 TRBV28 ASRSRDRVFEQY
TRBJ2-5 TRBV19 ASSTTGGRVTQY
TRBJ1-2 TRBV12-3/TRBV12-4 ASRRQGAGGYT
TRBJ1-6 TRBV30 AWTKGYRETPLH
TRBJ2-1 TRBV29-1 SGGYGSDEQF
TRBJ2-1 TRBV19 ASSITSGGSNEQF
TRBJ1-1 TRBV11-2 ASSLRPGTGDPEAF
TRBJ2-5 TRBV7-2 ASSLGWRKETQY
TRBJ2-2 TRBV28 ASSSNRGTGNTGELF
TRBJ2-7 TRBV6-2/TRBV6-3 ASSYGGELGYEQY